Listed below are T cell receptor beta chains from one sample, sequenced in a study of PD-1 blockade in mismatch repair-deficient tumors. TCRdb's copy holds only in-frame clones and misses some; the assay was immunoSEQ multiplex PCR. Here the sample spans some 100,000 clones, about four fifths being singletons. Sample: peripheral blood, taken roughly 35 weeks after starting pembrolizumab. The receptors were sampled from an adult with mismatch repair-deficient cancer. Each CDR3 is given with its conserved first and last residue. D genes are given only for firm matches. Clone size is given for some rows only: seen once, a few or many times, or a class if the clone is expanded.

J gene: TRBJ1-1
clone size: -
D gene: -
V gene: TRBV9
CDR3 DNA: TGTGCCAGCAGCGTAGAGAGCATGAACACTGAAGCTTTCTTT
CDR3 protein: CASSVESMNTEAFF

J gene: TRBJ2-1
clone size: many
D gene: -
V gene: TRBV7-9
CDR3 DNA: TGTGCCAGCAGCTTATTGATTGAGCAGTTCTTC
CDR3 protein: CASSLLIEQFF

J gene: TRBJ2-7
clone size: -
D gene: TRBD2
V gene: TRBV7-2
CDR3 DNA: TGTGCCAGCACCCCCACTAGCGGAGGACCCTACGAGCAGTACTTC
CDR3 protein: CASTPTSGGPYEQYF

J gene: TRBJ2-7
clone size: -
D gene: -
V gene: TRBV19
CDR3 DNA: TGTGCCAGCTCCCGATCCTTCTCCTACTACGAGCAGTACTTC
CDR3 protein: CASSRSFSYYEQYF

J gene: TRBJ2-1
clone size: -
D gene: TRBD1
V gene: TRBV29-1
CDR3 DNA: TGCAGCGTTGAAATTGTAGACAGGGGGTCCAATGAGCAGTTCTTC
CDR3 protein: CSVEIVDRGSNEQFF

J gene: TRBJ1-5
clone size: -
D gene: TRBD1
V gene: TRBV7-8
CDR3 DNA: TGTGCCAGCAGCTTACGGACAGGCTTGGATGGGCAGCCCCAGCATTTT
CDR3 protein: CASSLRTGLDGQPQHF

J gene: TRBJ1-1
clone size: -
D gene: -
V gene: TRBV18
CDR3 DNA: TGTGCCAGCTCATCGACGATGGGCGAGGACACTGAAGCTTTCTTT
CDR3 protein: CASSSTMGEDTEAFF

J gene: TRBJ2-3
clone size: once
D gene: -
V gene: TRBV6-6
CDR3 DNA: TGTGCCAGCACCCTTACCGGGGATACGCAGTATTTT
CDR3 protein: CASTLTGDTQYF

J gene: TRBJ2-3
clone size: -
D gene: -
V gene: TRBV5-1
CDR3 DNA: TGCGCCAGCAGCTTGGAAAACAGGGACCCAGATACGCAGTATTTT
CDR3 protein: CASSLENRDPDTQYF

J gene: TRBJ2-7
clone size: -
D gene: -
V gene: TRBV13
CDR3 DNA: TGTGCCAGCAGCCCCGGGCCTCCCTCCAGCGAGCAGTACTTC
CDR3 protein: CASSPGPPSSEQYF

J gene: TRBJ1-1
clone size: -
D gene: TRBD1
V gene: TRBV13
CDR3 DNA: TGTGCCAGCAGCTCCCGGGACAGTGACTACTCAGGGGCTGAAGCTTTCTTT
CDR3 protein: CASSSRDSDYSGAEAFF

J gene: TRBJ1-4
clone size: few
D gene: TRBD1
V gene: TRBV9
CDR3 DNA: TGTGCCAGCAGCGAGGCCGGGACAGGGATTGAAAAACTGTTTTTT
CDR3 protein: CASSEAGTGIEKLFF

J gene: TRBJ2-1
clone size: -
D gene: -
V gene: TRBV7-9
CDR3 DNA: TGTGCCAGCAGCTTGGGAGATCCCGCTTTGTGGTTCTTC
CDR3 protein: CASSLGDPALWFF

J gene: TRBJ2-7
clone size: -
D gene: TRBD2
V gene: TRBV4-2
CDR3 DNA: TGTGCCAGCAGCCAAAGGCTAGCGGGAGAAGTCTCATACGAGCAGTACTTC
CDR3 protein: CASSQRLAGEVSYEQYF

J gene: TRBJ2-6
clone size: -
D gene: TRBD1
V gene: TRBV4-1
CDR3 DNA: TGCGCCAGCAGCCAGACAGGGGGGACTGGGGCCAACGTCCTGACTTTC
CDR3 protein: CASSQTGGTGANVLTF

J gene: TRBJ1-2
clone size: -
D gene: -
V gene: TRBV9
CDR3 DNA: TGTGCCAGCAGCGTAGAGGTGGACAGTAATTATGGCTACACCTTC
CDR3 protein: CASSVEVDSNYGYTF

J gene: TRBJ1-5
clone size: -
D gene: -
V gene: TRBV6-5
CDR3 DNA: TGTGCCAGCAGCCCGAATTCCAATCAGCCCCAGCATTTT
CDR3 protein: CASSPNSNQPQHF

J gene: TRBJ2-5
clone size: -
D gene: -
V gene: TRBV10-3
CDR3 DNA: TGTGCCATCAGTGACTCCCCCCGAGAGACCCAGTACTTC
CDR3 protein: CAISDSPRETQYF

J gene: TRBJ1-5
clone size: -
D gene: -
V gene: TRBV11-3
CDR3 DNA: TGTGCCAGCAGCTTAGTTGGCCGGGGGCGCCGGACTCAGCCCCAGCATTTT
CDR3 protein: CASSLVGRGRRTQPQHF

J gene: TRBJ2-7
clone size: -
D gene: TRBD2
V gene: TRBV29-1
CDR3 DNA: TGCAGCGTCCTCAAACTAGCGGGGAGCTCCTACGAGCAGTACTTC
CDR3 protein: CSVLKLAGSSYEQYF

J gene: TRBJ1-5
clone size: -
D gene: -
V gene: TRBV15
CDR3 DNA: TGTGCCACCAGCAGAGCAGACAGGAACAATCAGCCCCAGCATTTT
CDR3 protein: CATSRADRNNQPQHF

J gene: TRBJ2-2
clone size: -
D gene: TRBD2
V gene: TRBV5-1
CDR3 DNA: TGCGCCAGCAGCGCCCGCGGACTAGCGGAGTACACCGGGGAGCTGTTTTTT
CDR3 protein: CASSARGLAEYTGELFF

J gene: TRBJ2-5
clone size: -
D gene: TRBD2
V gene: TRBV5-1
CDR3 DNA: TGCGCCAGCAGCTTGGTTTGGGGACTAGCGGAAGAGACCCAGTACTTC
CDR3 protein: CASSLVWGLAEETQYF

J gene: TRBJ2-2
clone size: -
D gene: -
V gene: TRBV7-9
CDR3 DNA: TGTGCCAGCAGCTCCCCCACCGGGGAGCTGTTTTTT
CDR3 protein: CASSSPTGELFF

J gene: TRBJ1-2
clone size: -
D gene: -
V gene: TRBV12-2
CDR3 DNA: TGTGCAAGTCGCCGAGGCGAGACGCGTCCACATGAACAGGGGTATGGCTACACCTTC
CDR3 protein: CASRRGETRPHEQGYGYTF